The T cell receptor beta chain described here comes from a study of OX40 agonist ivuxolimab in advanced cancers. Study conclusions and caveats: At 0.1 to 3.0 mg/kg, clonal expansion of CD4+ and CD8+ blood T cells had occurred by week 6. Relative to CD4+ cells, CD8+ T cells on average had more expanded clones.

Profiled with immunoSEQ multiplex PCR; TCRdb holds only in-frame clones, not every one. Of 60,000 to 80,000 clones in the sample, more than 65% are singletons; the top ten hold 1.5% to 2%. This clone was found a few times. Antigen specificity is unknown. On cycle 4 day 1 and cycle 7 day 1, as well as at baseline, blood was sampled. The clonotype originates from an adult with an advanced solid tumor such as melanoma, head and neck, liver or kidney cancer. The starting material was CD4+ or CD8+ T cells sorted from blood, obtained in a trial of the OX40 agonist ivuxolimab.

For the CDR3, the DNA is TGTGCCACCAGCGCAAGGGACCAAATTTACAATGAGCAGTTCTTC. This gives the protein CATSARDQIYNEQFF. V and J are TRBV15 and TRBJ2-1, with D possibly being TRBD1 or TRBD2 (5 bases each). The germline CDR1 and CDR2 sequences are LNHNV and YYDKDF (reference sequence). The CDR3 runs to 15 residues. Trimming stripped 5 bases from V and 4 bases from J, with 15 bases between.